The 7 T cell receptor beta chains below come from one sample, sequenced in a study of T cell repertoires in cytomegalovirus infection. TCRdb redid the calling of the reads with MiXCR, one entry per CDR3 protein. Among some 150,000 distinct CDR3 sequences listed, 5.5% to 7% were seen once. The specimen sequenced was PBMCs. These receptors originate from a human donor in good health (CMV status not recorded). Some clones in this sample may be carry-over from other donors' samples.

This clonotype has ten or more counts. CDR3 region: CATSDSKGASNQPQHF. CDR3 bases: TGTGCCACCAGTGATTCGAAGGGTGCCAGCAATCAGCCCCAGCATTTT. The gene calls are TRBV24-1 and TRBJ1-5; D call uncertain. The CDR3 contains 16 residues. Germline values: CDR1 KGHDR, CDR2 SFDVKD. V dropped 2 bases and J dropped 1 base, with 11 bases sitting between them.

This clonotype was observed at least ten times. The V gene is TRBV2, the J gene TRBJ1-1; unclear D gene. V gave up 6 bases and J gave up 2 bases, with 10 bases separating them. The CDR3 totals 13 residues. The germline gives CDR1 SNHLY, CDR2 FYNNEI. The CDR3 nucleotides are TGTGCCAGCAGGAAGGAGCCAAACACTGAAGCTTTCTTT. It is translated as CASRKEPNTEAFF.

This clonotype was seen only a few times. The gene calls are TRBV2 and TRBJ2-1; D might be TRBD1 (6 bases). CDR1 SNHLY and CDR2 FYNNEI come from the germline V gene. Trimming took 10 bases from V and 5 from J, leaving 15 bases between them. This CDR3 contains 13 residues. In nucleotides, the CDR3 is TGTGCCACCAAGCCCGGGACACACAATGAGCAGTTCTTC. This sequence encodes CATKPGTHNEQFF. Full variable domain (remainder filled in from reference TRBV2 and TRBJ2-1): EPEVTQTPSHQVTQMGQEVILRCVPISNHLYFYWYRQILGQKVEFLVSFYNNEISEKSEIFDDQFSVERPDGSNFTLKIRSTKLEDSAMYFCATKPGTHNEQFFGPGTRLTVL.

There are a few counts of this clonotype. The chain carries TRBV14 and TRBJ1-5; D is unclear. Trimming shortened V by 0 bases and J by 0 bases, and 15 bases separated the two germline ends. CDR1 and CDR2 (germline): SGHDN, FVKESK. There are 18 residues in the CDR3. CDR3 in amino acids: CASSQEKDGVYSNQPQHF. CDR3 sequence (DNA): TGTGCCAGCAGCCAAGAAAAAGACGGGGTTTATAGCAATCAGCCCCAGCATTTT.

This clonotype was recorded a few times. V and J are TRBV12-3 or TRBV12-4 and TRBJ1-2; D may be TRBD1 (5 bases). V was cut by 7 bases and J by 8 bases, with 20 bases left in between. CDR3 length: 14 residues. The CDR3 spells CASTSVGGRRGYTF. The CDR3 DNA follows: TGTGCCAGCACCTCTGTGGGGGGACGGCGGGGCTACACCTTC.

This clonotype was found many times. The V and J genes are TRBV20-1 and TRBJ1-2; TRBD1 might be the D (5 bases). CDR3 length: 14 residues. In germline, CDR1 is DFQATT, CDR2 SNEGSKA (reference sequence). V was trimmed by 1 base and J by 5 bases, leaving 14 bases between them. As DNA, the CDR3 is TGCAGTGCTAGAGTCCGGGGACTTCGGTATGGCTACACCTTC. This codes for CSARVRGLRYGYTF.

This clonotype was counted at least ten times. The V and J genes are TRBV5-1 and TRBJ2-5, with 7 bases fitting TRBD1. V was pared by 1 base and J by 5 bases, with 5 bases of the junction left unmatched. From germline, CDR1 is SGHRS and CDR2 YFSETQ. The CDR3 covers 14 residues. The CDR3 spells CASSLMGQSETQYF. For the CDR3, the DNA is TGCGCCAGCAGCTTGATGGGACAGTCGGAGACCCAGTACTTC.